What follows is one TCR beta chain and its context. TCRdb re-called the RT-PCR reads with MiXCR, one entry per CDR3 protein. The repertoire holds about 570,000 distinct CDR3 sequences, with roughly 10% as singletons. The sample is drawn from a study of response to subunit inactivated influenza vaccine. This CDR3 is 12 amino acids long. CDR1 and CDR2 (germline): KGHDR, SFDVKD. V was clipped by 10 bases and J by 1 base; unmatched bases: 1. This same sample was also taken into another study, of T cells expressing NK-cell markers. According to that study: 5'RACE template switching with UMIs produced the TCR beta cDNA. Investigators obtained TCR beta repertoires from sorted CD3+CD56+NKG2C+, CD3+CD56+NKG2C- and CD3+CD56-NKG2C+ T cells. Where a handful of donors were concerned, these clonotypes also led the CD3+CD56-NKG2C+ fraction.

This specimen consisted of PBMCs from blood, obtained on the day of vaccination. This receptor was obtained from a man aged 45-65 years who received an inactivated influenza vaccine. V usage is TRBV24-1 and J usage is TRBJ2-3; 7 bases fit TRBD1. This chain's CDR3 is CATQGGTDTQYF. The DNA for the CDR3 is TGTGCCACTCAGGGGGGCACAGATACGCAGTATTTT.